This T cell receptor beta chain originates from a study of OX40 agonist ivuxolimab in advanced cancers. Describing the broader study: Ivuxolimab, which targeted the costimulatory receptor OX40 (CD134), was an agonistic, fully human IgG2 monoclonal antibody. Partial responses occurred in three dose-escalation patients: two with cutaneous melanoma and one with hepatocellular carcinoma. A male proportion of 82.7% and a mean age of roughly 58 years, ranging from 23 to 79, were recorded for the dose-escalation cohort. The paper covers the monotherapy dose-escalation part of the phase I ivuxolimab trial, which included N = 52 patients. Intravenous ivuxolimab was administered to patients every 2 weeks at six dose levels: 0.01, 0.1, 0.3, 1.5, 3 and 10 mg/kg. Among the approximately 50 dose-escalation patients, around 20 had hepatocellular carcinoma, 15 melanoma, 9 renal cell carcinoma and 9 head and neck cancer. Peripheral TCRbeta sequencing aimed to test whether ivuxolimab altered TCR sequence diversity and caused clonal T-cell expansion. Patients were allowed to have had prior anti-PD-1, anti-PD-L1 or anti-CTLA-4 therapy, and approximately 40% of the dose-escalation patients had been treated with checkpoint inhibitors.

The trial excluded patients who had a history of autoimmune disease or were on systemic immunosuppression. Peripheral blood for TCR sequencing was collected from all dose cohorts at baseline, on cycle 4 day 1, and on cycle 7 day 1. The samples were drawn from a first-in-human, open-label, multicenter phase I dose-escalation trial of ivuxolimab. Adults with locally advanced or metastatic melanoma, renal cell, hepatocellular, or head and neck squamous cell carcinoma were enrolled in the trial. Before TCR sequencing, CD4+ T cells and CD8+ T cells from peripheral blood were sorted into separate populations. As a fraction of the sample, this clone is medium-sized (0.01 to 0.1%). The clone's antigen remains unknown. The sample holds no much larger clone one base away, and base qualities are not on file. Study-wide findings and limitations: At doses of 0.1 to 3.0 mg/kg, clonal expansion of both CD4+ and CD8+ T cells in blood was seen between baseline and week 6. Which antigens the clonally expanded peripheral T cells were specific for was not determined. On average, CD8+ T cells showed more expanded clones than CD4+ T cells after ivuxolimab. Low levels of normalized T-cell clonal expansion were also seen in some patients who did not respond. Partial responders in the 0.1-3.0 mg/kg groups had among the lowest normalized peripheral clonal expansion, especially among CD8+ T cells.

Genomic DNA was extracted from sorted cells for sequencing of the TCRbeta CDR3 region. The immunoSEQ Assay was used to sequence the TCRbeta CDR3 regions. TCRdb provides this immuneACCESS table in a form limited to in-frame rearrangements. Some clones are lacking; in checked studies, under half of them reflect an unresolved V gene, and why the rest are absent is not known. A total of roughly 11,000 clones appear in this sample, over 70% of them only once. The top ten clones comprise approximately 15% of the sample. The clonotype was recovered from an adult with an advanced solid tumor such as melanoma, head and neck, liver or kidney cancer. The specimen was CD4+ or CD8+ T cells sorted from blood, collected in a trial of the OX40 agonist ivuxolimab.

The bases read TGTGCCTGGACCCAAGGGTGGGGGACAACCTACGAGCAGTACTTC. Translated, it gives CAWTQGWGTTYEQYF. This chain joins TRBV30 to TRBJ2-7; matching of 6 bases hints at TRBD1 as the D gene. The CDR3 starts with the cysteine, ends with the phenylalanine, and has 15 residues. The CDR3 DNA has 45 bases and is translated from base 1. The germline V gene (reference sequence) supplies CDR1 GTSNPN and CDR2 SVGIG. V gives up 4 bases and J gives up 2 bases, and the segment between their germline ends measures 18 bases.